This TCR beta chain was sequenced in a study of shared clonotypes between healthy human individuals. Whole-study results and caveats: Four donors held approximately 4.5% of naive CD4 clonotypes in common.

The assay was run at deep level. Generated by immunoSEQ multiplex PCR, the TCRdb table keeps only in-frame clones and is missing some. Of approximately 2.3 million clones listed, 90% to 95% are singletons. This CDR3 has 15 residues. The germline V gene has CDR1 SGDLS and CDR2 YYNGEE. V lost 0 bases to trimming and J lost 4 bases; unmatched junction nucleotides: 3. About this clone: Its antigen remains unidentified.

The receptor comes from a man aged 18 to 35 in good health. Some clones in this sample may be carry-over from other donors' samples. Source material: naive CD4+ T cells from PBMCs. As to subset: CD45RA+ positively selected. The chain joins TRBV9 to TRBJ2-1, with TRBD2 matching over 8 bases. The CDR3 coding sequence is TGTGCCAGCAGCGTAGACGGCGGGAGGTACAATGAGCAGTTCTTC. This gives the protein CASSVDGGRYNEQFF. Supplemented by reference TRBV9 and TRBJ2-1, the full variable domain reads DSGVTQTPKHLITATGQRVTLRCSPRSGDLSVYWYQQSLDQGLQFLIQYYNGEERAKGNILERFSAQQFPDLHSELNLSSLELGDSALYFCASSVDGGRYNEQFFGPGTRLTVL.